The rows below give T cell receptor beta chains drawn from one sample of a study of CD8 T cells in Susac syndrome. Using its own MiXCR run on the immunoSEQ multiplex PCR reads, TCRdb lists one record per CDR3 protein. Among around 300,000 distinct CDR3 sequences listed, over 75% were seen once. Input material: CD8+ T cells from PBMCs. The receptors were gathered from a human donor with multiple sclerosis. Both conserved end residues are part of each CDR3. D genes are given only for firm matches. Size is omitted from some rows. Given values are once, few, many or a class for expanded clones.

J | V | D | size | CDR3 | DNA
TRBJ2-3 | TRBV20-1 | . | once | CSAWGDSSTDTQYF | TGCAGTGCTTGGGGGGATTCTAGCACAGATACGCAGTATTTT
TRBJ2-5 | TRBV19 | . | . | CATRREETQYF | TGTGCCACCAGGAGGGAGGAGACCCAGTACTTC
TRBJ2-7 | TRBV7-9 | TRBD2 | . | CASSAPRTSGGNEQYF | TGTGCCAGCAGCGCCCCCCGAACTAGCGGGGGAAACGAGCAGTACTTC
TRBJ2-1 | TRBV6-2/TRBV6-3 | . | . | CASSTRLLTRGVEQFF | TGTGCCAGCAGTACGCGACTGCTCACCAGGGGGGTTGAGCAGTTCTTC
TRBJ2-7 | TRBV4-3 | TRBD1 | . | CASSPGPTGAHWEQYF | TGCGCCAGCAGCCCTGGGCCGACAGGGGCCCATTGGGAGCAGTACTTC
TRBJ2-7 | TRBV27 | . | . | CASSFAGRYSYEQYF | TGTGCCAGCAGTTTCGCGGGACGGTACTCCTACGAGCAGTACTTC
TRBJ2-5 | TRBV19 | . | . | CASSRRDRGETQYF | TGTGCCAGTTCTCGGCGGGATAGGGGAGAGACCCAGTACTTC
TRBJ2-3 | TRBV11-2 | TRBD2 | . | CASSLTSGRDTQYF | TGTGCCAGCAGCCTCACTAGCGGGAGAGATACGCAGTATTTT
TRBJ2-5 | TRBV20-1 | . | . | CSATIGLGETQYF | TGCAGTGCTACGATTGGTCTGGGGGAGACCCAGTACTTC
TRBJ2-2 | TRBV21-1 | . | . | CASSKGAERTNTGELFF | TGTGCCAGCAGCAAAGGCGCGGAGCGTACGAACACCGGGGAGCTGTTTTTT
TRBJ1-1 | TRBV30 | . | once | CACHRAGASTEAFF | TGTGCCTGCCACCGGGCAGGGGCCAGCACTGAAGCTTTCTTT
TRBJ2-1 | TRBV6-2/TRBV6-3 | . | . | CTSSYGGLYNEQFF | TGTACCAGCAGTTACGGCGGGTTGTACAATGAGCAGTTCTTC
TRBJ2-2 | TRBV9 | TRBD1 | . | CASSVEGQGANGELFF | TGTGCCAGCAGCGTAGAGGGACAGGGGGCGAACGGGGAGCTGTTTTTT
TRBJ2-3 | TRBV12-3/TRBV12-4 | . | few | CASSLAGPGTDTQYF | TGTGCCAGCAGTTTGGCGGGCCCGGGCACAGATACGCAGTATTTT
TRBJ1-2 | TRBV19 | . | once | CASRVQGNYGYTF | TGTGCCAGTAGGGTGCAGGGTAACTATGGCTACACCTTC
TRBJ2-1 | TRBV2 | TRBD2 | once | CASSELAALQYNEQFF | TGTGCCAGCAGTGAACTAGCGGCTCTCCAGTACAATGAGCAGTTCTTC
TRBJ2-7 | TRBV6-2/TRBV6-3 | . | few | CASSLGPEGYEQYF | TGTGCCAGCAGTCTGGGTCCGGAGGGTTACGAGCAGTACTTC
TRBJ1-5 | TRBV20-1 | TRBD1 | once | CSARSPGTGISSNQPQHF | TGCAGTGCTAGATCGCCCGGGACAGGGATTTCGAGCAATCAGCCCCAGCATTTT
TRBJ2-2 | TRBV4-2 | . | . | CASSQGFPGPELANTGELFF | TGTGCCAGCAGCCAAGGTTTCCCAGGGCCCGAGCTCGCGAACACCGGGGAGCTGTTTTTT
TRBJ2-1 | TRBV19 | . | . | CASSIAATEQFF | TGTGCCAGTAGTATAGCAGCGACTGAGCAGTTCTTC
TRBJ2-1 | TRBV4-3 | . | . | CASSASVYNEQFF | TGCGCCAGCAGCGCTAGCGTCTACAATGAGCAGTTCTTC
TRBJ1-5 | TRBV6-6 | . | . | CASSPDSVQGWPQHF | TGTGCCAGCAGTCCGGACAGCGTACAAGGTTGGCCCCAGCATTTT
TRBJ1-3 | TRBV4-3 | . | . | CASSPTGHSGNTIYF | TGCGCCAGCAGCCCAACGGGCCACTCTGGAAACACCATATATTTT
TRBJ2-7 | TRBV11-2 | . | once | CASSPFPSGGVDEQYF | TGTGCCAGCAGCCCTTTCCCCTCTGGGGGCGTCGACGAGCAGTACTTC
TRBJ2-7 | TRBV27 | . | . | CASSNSGSYEQYF | TGTGCCAGCAGTAACTCAGGATCCTACGAGCAGTACTTC
TRBJ2-3 | TRBV9 | TRBD2 | . | CASSYSGVSTDTQYF | TGTGCCAGCAGCTATAGCGGGGTTAGCACAGATACGCAGTATTTT
TRBJ2-5 | TRBV5-6 | TRBD1 | . | CASSSTGVETQYF | TGTGCCAGCAGCTCCACAGGGGTAGAGACCCAGTACTTC
TRBJ2-1 | TRBV7-9 | . | . | CASAWDRSYNEQFF | TGTGCCAGCGCCTGGGACCGATCCTACAATGAGCAGTTCTTC